Given below is one TCR beta chain in context. Its antigen is unknown. Germline loops: CDR1 SQVTM, CDR2 ANQGSEA. The CDR3 covers 16 residues. Trimming removed 1 base from V and 3 bases from J; junction bases left unmatched: 9. This specimen belongs to a study of shared clonotypes between healthy human individuals. Template for every sorted-subset replicate PCR totaled about 0.2 ug DNA, roughly 30,000 T cell genomes. Under the authors' procedure: ImmunoSEQ gave junction-only sequences without quality scores, so filtering differed. Clones were read by immunoSEQ multiplex PCR, and TCRdb kept only the in-frame ones, dropping some. That table furnishes V, J and clone size, whereas the DNA furnished D and trimming. The repertoire includes about 2.4 million clones, around 90% of them detected once, and around 0.15% sits in the top ten. Both subsets, CD45RA+ naive and CD45RA-negative memory, were split from the CD4+ cells.

Points from the study as a whole: The represented genetic and exposure-history diversity was limited by the small number of donors.

The J gene is TRBJ2-7, the V gene TRBV29-1; TRBD2 matches 10 bases. Material for sequencing was naive CD4+ T cells sorted from blood. This sample's subset: CD45RA+ positively selected. This TCR derives from a man between 18 and 35 years old in good health. This CDR3 reads CSVEGLAGAFDYEQYF. For the CDR3, the DNA is TGCAGCGTTGAAGGGCTAGCGGGAGCATTCGACTACGAGCAGTACTTC.